The clone carrying this T cell receptor (beta chain) was recorded a few times. Antigen: not known. The data are from a study of T cells in Graves' hyperthyroidism and ophthalmopathy. Overall study results and limits: Blood held most thyroid clonotypes expanded above 0.001 frequency. Model output signaled ophthalmopathy a median 6.5 months ahead of onset.

From RNA transcripts, TCR beta CDR3 regions were amplified. The HTBI primer set was used in a first-round RT-PCR of the TCR CDR3. TCRdb recomputed calls from the multiplex PCR reads with MiXCR, one row per CDR3 protein. The sample shows hundreds of thousands of distinct CDR3 sequences, about two fifths of them seen only once. For Graves' hyperthyroidism to be stable, ophthalmopathy could not progress within 18 months. Lactation, pregnancy, other autoimmune disease or uncontrolled infection excluded patients. This TCR derives from a young man with Graves' hyperthyroidism. The sample comprised blood.

CDR3: CASSISGLENTGELFF. The CDR3 DNA reads as TGTGCCAGTAGTATCTCAGGGCTGGAAAACACCGGGGAGCTGTTTTTT. The J gene is TRBJ2-2, the V gene TRBV19, with D maybe TRBD1 (5 bases). The germline gives CDR1 LNHDA, CDR2 SQIVND (reference sequence). The CDR3 is 16 residues long. Trimming removed 3 bases from V and 2 bases from J, with 13 bases in between.